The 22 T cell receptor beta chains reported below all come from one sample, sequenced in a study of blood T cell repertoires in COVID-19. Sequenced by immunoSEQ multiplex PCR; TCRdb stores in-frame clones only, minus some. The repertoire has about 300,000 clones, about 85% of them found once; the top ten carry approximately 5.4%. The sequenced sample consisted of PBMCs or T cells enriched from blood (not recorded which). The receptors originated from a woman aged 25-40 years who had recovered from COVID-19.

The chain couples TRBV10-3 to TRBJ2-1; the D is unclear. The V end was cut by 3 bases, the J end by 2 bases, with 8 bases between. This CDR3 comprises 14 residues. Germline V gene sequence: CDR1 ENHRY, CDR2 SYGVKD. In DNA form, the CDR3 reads TGTGCCATCAGTGATGTGGGCCCCTACAATGAGCAGTTCTTC. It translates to CAISDVGPYNEQFF.

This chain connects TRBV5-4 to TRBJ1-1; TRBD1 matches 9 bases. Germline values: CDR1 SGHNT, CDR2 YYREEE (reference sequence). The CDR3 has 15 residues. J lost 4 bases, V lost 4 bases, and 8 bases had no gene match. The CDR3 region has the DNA TGTGCCAGCAGCCCAAGGACAGGGGTGCTCACTGAAGCTTTCTTT. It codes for CASSPRTGVLTEAFF.

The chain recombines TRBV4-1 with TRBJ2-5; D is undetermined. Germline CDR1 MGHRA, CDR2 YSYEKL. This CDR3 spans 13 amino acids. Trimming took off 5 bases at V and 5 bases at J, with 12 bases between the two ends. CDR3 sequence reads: CASSGGSGETQYF. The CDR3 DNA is TGCGCCAGCAGCGGCGGTTCTGGGGAGACCCAGTACTTC.

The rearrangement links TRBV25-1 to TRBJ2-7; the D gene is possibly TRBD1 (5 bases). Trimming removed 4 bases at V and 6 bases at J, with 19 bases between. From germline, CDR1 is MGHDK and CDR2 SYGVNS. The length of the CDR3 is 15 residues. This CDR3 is CASSATGVLSREQYF. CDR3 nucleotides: TGTGCCAGCAGTGCCACAGGAGTATTATCTCGCGAGCAGTACTTC.

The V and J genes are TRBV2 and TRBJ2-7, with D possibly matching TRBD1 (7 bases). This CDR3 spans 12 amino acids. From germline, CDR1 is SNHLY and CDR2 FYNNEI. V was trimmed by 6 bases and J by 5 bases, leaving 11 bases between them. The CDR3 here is CASRDRRDEQYF. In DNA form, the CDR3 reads TGTGCCAGCAGGGACAGGAGGGACGAGCAGTACTTC.

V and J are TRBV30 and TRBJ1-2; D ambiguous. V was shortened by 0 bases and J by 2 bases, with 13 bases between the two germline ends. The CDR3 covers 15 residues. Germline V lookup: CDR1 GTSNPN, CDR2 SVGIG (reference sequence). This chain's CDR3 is CAWSVGPGGNYGYTF. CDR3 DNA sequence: TGTGCCTGGAGTGTTGGTCCCGGCGGGAACTATGGCTACACCTTC.

The CDR3 DNA reads TGTGCCAGCAGCTTGGGTAGTAGCCCCCCTTACAATGAGCAGTTCTTC. It translates to CASSLGSSPPYNEQFF. The chain combines TRBV5-6 with TRBJ2-1; D uncertain. Per germline, CDR1 SGHDT and CDR2 YYEEEE. The CDR3 runs 16 residues. Trimming removed 0 bases at V and 4 bases at J, with 14 bases between.

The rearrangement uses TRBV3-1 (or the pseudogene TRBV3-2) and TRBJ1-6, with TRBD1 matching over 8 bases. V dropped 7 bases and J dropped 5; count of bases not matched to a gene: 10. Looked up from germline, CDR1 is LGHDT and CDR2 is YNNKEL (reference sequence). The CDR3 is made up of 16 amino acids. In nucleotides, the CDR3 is TGTGCCAGCAATATCCCCGGGACAGGACATAATTCACCCCTCCACTTT. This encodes CASNIPGTGHNSPLHF.

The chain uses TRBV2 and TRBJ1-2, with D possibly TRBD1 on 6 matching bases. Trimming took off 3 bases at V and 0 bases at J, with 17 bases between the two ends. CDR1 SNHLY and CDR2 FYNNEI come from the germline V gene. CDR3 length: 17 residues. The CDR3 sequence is CASSDWGQGTSNYGYTF. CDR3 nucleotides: TGTGCCAGCAGTGATTGGGGGCAGGGGACCTCTAACTATGGCTACACCTTC.

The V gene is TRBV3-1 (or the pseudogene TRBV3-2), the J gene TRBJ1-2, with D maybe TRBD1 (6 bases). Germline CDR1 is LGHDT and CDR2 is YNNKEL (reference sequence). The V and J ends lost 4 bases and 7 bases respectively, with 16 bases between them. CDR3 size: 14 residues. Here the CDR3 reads CASSPPVGGIGYTF. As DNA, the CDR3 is TGTGCCAGCAGCCCCCCCGTAGGGGGAATTGGCTACACCTTC.

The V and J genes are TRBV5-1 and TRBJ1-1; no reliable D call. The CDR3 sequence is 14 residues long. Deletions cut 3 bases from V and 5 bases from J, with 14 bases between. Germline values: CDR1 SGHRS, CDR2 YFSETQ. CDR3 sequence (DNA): TGCGCCAGCAGCTCAGCCAGCCCGGGAACTGAAGCTTTCTTT. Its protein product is CASSSASPGTEAFF. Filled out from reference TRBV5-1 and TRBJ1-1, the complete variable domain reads KAGVTQTPRYLIKTRGQQVTLSCSPISGHRSVSWYQQTPGQGLQFLFEYFSETQRNKGNFPGRFSGRQFSNSRSEMNVSTLELGDSALYLCASSSASPGTEAFFGQGTRLTVV.

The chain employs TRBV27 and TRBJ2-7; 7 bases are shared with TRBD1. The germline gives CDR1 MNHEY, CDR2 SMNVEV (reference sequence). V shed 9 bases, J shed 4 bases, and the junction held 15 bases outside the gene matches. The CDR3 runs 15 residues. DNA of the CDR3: TGTGCCAGTCACCGGACAGGCCTAAGAGCGTACGAGCAGTACTTC. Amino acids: CASHRTGLRAYEQYF.

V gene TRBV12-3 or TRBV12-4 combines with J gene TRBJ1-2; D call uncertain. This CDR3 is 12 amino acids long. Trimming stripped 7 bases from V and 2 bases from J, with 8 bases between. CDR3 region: CASKAGNYGYTF. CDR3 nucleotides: TGTGCCAGCAAGGCGGGAAACTATGGCTACACCTTC.

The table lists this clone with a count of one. In DNA, the CDR3 is TGTGCCAGCAGTGACCATGGACTCTTTATACGGGGCAATCAGCCCCAGCATTTT. Amino acids: CASSDHGLFIRGNQPQHF. This rearrangement joins TRBV6-1 to TRBJ1-5; D gene unclear. This CDR3 comprises 18 residues. From germline, CDR1 is MNHNS and CDR2 SASEGT. The germline V and J ends were trimmed by 3 bases and 2 bases, with 20 bases remaining between them.

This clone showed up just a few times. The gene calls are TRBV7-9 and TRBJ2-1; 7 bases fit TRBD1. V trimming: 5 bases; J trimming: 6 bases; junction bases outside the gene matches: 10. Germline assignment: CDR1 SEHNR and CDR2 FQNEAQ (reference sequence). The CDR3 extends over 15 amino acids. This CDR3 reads CASSTLDRAGNEQFF. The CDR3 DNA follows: TGTGCCAGCAGCACACTCGACAGGGCAGGCAATGAGCAGTTCTTC. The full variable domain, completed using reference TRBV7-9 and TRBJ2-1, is DTGVSQNPRHKITKRGQNVTFRCDPISEHNRLYWYRQTLGQGPEFLTYFQNEAQLEKSRLLSDRFSAERPKGSFSTLEIQRTEQGDSAMYLCASSTLDRAGNEQFFGPGTRLTVL.

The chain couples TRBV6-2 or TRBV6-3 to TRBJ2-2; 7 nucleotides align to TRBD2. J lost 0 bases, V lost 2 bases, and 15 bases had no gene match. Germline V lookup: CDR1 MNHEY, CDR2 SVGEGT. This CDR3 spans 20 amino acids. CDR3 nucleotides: TGTGCCAGCAGTTACACCCTGGGGGAGGGGTTGTCAGCGAACACCGGGGAGCTGTTTTTT. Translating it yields CASSYTLGEGLSANTGELFF.

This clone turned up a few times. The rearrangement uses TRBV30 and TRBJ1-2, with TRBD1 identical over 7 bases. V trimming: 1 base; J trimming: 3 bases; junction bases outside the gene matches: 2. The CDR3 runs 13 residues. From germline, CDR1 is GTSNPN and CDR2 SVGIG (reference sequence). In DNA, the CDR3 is TGTGCCTGGAGTGACAGGGGAGACTATGGCTACACCTTC. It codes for CAWSDRGDYGYTF.

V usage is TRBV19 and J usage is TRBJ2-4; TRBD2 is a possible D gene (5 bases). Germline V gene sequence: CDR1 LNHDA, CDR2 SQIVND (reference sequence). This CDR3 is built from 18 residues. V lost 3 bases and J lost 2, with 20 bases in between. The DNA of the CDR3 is TGTGCCAGTAGTATTTTGAGTGGGAGTTTGCTGTCCAAAAACATTCAGTACTTC. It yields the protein CASSILSGSLLSKNIQYF.

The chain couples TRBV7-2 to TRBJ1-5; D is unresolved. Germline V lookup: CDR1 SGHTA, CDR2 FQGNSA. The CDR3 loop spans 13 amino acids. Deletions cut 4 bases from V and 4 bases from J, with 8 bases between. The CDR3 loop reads CASSYESNQPQHF. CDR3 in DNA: TGTGCCAGCAGCTACGAGTCGAATCAGCCCCAGCATTTT.

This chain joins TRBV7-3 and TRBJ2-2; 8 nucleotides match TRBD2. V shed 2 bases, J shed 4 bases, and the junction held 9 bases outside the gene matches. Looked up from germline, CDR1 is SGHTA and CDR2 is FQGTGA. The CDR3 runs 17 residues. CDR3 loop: CASSLDWRGASTGELFF. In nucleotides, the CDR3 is TGTGCCAGCAGCTTAGACTGGCGGGGGGCCAGCACCGGGGAGCTGTTTTTT.

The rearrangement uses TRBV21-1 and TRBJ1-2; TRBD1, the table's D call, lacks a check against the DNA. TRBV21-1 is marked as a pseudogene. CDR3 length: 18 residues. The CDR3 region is CASSKVRQGADLRYGYTF. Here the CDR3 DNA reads TGTGCCAGCAGCAAAGTACGGCAGGGGGCCGACCTCCGCTATGGCTACACCTTC.

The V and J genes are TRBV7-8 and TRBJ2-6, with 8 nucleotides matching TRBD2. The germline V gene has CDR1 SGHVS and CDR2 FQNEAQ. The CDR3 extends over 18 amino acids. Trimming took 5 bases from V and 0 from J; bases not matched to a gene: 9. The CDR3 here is CASSTLGGGTSGANVLTF. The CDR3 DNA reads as TGTGCCAGCAGCACCCTCGGGGGGGGAACCTCTGGGGCCAACGTCCTGACTTTC.